Listed here are 23 T cell receptor beta chains from one sample, sequenced in a study of memory CD4+ T cells and cytomegalovirus serostatus. Assay: immunoSEQ multiplex PCR; the TCRdb copy retains only in-frame clones and omits some. This table holds under 100,000 clones, approximately 84% found once. Single viable CD3+CD4+CD8-CD45RO+ cells were sorted as the memory CD4+ T cells. The specimen was memory CD4+ T cells from blood. The source of these receptors is an adult in good health and CMV-seronegative.

A few counts support this clone. CDR3 sequence reads: CASKKSSGPQETQYF. CDR3 DNA: TGTGCCAGCAAAAAATCCAGCGGCCCCCAAGAGACCCAGTACTTC. This chain uses TRBV27 with TRBJ2-5; weak D call: TRBD2 (5 bases). V lost 7 bases, J lost 1 base, and 16 bases lay in between. Germline V CDR1 and CDR2: MNHEY, SMNVEV (reference sequence). The CDR3 length is 15 residues.

The chain employs TRBV6-5 and TRBJ2-5; D possibly corresponds to TRBD2 (5 bases). V lost 6 bases and J lost 1, with 9 bases in between. The CDR3 sequence is 13 residues long. Germline V gene data show CDR1 as MNHEY and CDR2 as SVGAGI. CDR3 in amino acids: CASSLGLQETQYF. Here the CDR3 DNA reads TGTGCCAGCAGCCTCGGACTCCAAGAGACCCAGTACTTC.

The chain couples TRBV11-2 to TRBJ2-7, with 8 bases that match TRBD1. Trimming removed 1 base from V and 4 bases from J; junction bases left unmatched: 6. Germline V gene sequence: CDR1 SGHAT, CDR2 FQNNGV. The CDR3 runs 15 residues. CDR3 sequence: CASSLGAGGVYEQYF. The CDR3 region has the DNA TGTGCCAGCAGCTTAGGAGCAGGGGGCGTGTACGAGCAGTACTTC.

This clone came up once. This chain links TRBV7-2 with TRBJ2-5; 8 bases are a match to TRBD2. Losses at the gene ends were 1 base for V and 0 bases for J; bases not matched to a gene: 1. Per germline, CDR1 SGHTA and CDR2 FQGNSA. CDR3 size: 15 residues. CDR3 coding DNA: TGTGCCAGCAGCTTAGTAGCGGGGAACCAAGAGACCCAGTACTTC. Protein product: CASSLVAGNQETQYF.

This clone was picked up one time. The genes are TRBV7-2 and TRBJ1-5; D is possibly TRBD1 (5 bases). V gave up 8 bases and J gave up 7 bases, with 21 bases separating them. Germline V gene sequence: CDR1 SGHTA, CDR2 FQGNSA. This CDR3 comprises 15 residues. The CDR3 region has the DNA TGTGCCAGCCGCAATCCCTTGGGGCGTGGACAGCCCCAGCATTTT. It specifies CASRNPLGRGQPQHF.

Only a few counts were recorded for this clone. J is TRBJ1-2 and V is TRBV7-9, with D maybe TRBD1 (5 bases). Germline CDR1 SEHNR, CDR2 FQNEAQ (reference sequence). The CDR3 extends over 13 amino acids. V lost 6 bases and J lost 2, with 10 bases in between. Here the CDR3 reads CASSPGPNYGYTF. The CDR3 DNA reads TGTGCCAGCAGTCCGGGACCCAACTATGGCTACACCTTC.

Ten or more counts support this clone. CDR3 residues: CASNLGGSREQYF. The CDR3 DNA reads as TGTGCCAGCAATCTAGGGGGCTCACGCGAGCAGTACTTC. The V and J genes are TRBV6-1 and TRBJ2-7; TRBD1 matches at 7 bases. This CDR3 contains 13 residues. V was clipped by 7 bases and J by 6 bases; unmatched bases: 9. Germline CDR1 MNHNS, CDR2 SASEGT.

The gene calls are TRBV6-5 and TRBJ2-7; D is perhaps TRBD1 or TRBD2 (6 bases each). V was cut by 7 bases and J by 1 base, with 14 bases left in between. The CDR3 has 14 residues. CDR1 and CDR2 (germline): MNHEY, SVGAGI. CDR3 sequence (DNA): TGTGCCAGCATCCCCAGGAGGGGGTCCTACGAGCAGTACTTC. Its protein product is CASIPRRGSYEQYF.

This rearrangement joins TRBV27 to TRBJ2-7, with D possibly matching TRBD1 (5 bases). The CDR3 is 13 amino acids. Germline CDR1 and CDR2: MNHEY and SMNVEV (reference sequence). V was clipped by 7 bases and J by 7 bases, with 17 bases between them. DNA for the CDR3: TGTGCCAGCATGAGCCCAGGGAAGGGAGAGCAGTACTTC. Amino acids: CASMSPGKGEQYF.

Only one count was recorded for this clone. The CDR3 nucleotides are TGTGCCAGCAGCCAAGTTGGGAGAGAGACCCAGTACTTC. It specifies CASSQVGRETQYF. V and J are TRBV14 and TRBJ2-5; a possible D gene is TRBD2 (5 bases). CDR3 size: 13 residues. Germline assignment: CDR1 SGHDN and CDR2 FVKESK. Trimming removed 1 base at V and 4 bases at J, with 7 bases between.

This clone was detected only a few times. V is TRBV5-1 and J is TRBJ2-6; 7 nucleotides align to TRBD1. Germline V gene lookup returns CDR1 SGHRS and CDR2 YFSETQ. The CDR3 length is 17 residues. V dropped 4 bases and J dropped 0; count of bases not matched to a gene: 7. The CDR3 region is CASSAAAGGSGANVLTF. CDR3 nucleotide sequence: TGCGCCAGCAGCGCCGCGGCAGGGGGCTCTGGGGCCAACGTCCTGACTTTC.

This chain joins TRBV7-8 and TRBJ2-5; no clear D. The CDR3 loop spans 15 amino acids. CDR1 and CDR2 (germline): SGHVS, FQNEAQ. Trimming took off 1 base at V and 5 bases at J, with 14 bases between the two ends. CDR3 sequence: CASSLGGGIQETQYF. The CDR3, as DNA: TGTGCCAGCAGCTTAGGCGGTGGCATACAGGAGACCCAGTACTTC.

V and J are TRBV30 and TRBJ2-1; possibly TRBD2 for D (6 bases). CDR1 is GTSNPN, CDR2 SVGIG, per germline (reference sequence). The V end was cut by 7 bases, the J end by 4 bases, with 14 bases between. This CDR3 comprises 13 residues. The CDR3: CAFTRTTYNEQFF. The CDR3 DNA follows: TGTGCCTTTACCCGGACTACTTACAATGAGCAGTTCTTC.

This rearrangement joins TRBV5-6 to TRBJ2-7; D is unclear. The ends were cut back, 4 bases at V and 2 bases at J, with 13 bases in the middle. The CDR3 consists of 14 residues. Germline V gene sequence: CDR1 SGHDT, CDR2 YYEEEE. The CDR3 sequence is CASSRWTVAYEQYF. The DNA for the CDR3 is TGTGCCAGCAGCAGGTGGACCGTCGCCTACGAGCAGTACTTC.

The chain couples TRBV27 to TRBJ2-1; 9 nucleotides agree with TRBD2. Germline V lookup: CDR1 MNHEY, CDR2 SMNVEV (reference sequence). Trimming at V came to 5 bases and at J to 4 bases, leaving 9 bases not matched to a gene. The CDR3 contains 16 residues. The CDR3 loop reads CASSPLAGNAYNEQFF. Written as DNA, the CDR3 is TGTGCCAGCAGTCCTCTAGCGGGGAATGCTTACAATGAGCAGTTCTTC.

The V call is TRBV15, the J call TRBJ1-5; the D is unclear. CDR3 length: 14 residues. CDR1 LNHNV and CDR2 YYDKDF come from the germline V gene (reference sequence). V shed 3 bases and J shed 8 bases, with 14 bases lying between them. The CDR3 nucleotides read TGTGCCACCAGCAGGCTTTGGACGTATGAGCCCCAGCATTTT. This sequence encodes CATSRLWTYEPQHF.

The rearrangement joins TRBV6-4 to TRBJ2-2; 8 nucleotides line up with TRBD1. The ends lost 3 bases at V and 6 bases at J; junction bases unmatched: 3. The CDR3 contains 14 residues. The germline V gene has CDR1 MRHNA and CDR2 SNTAGT. CDR3 sequence reads: CASSEATGAGELFF. The CDR3 DNA follows: TGTGCCAGCAGTGAGGCGACAGGGGCCGGGGAGCTGTTTTTT.

This clone was picked up many times. The rearrangement uses TRBV7-9 and TRBJ1-6; D gene uncertain. The CDR3 spans 13 residues. Trimming pared 1 base from V and 9 bases from J, leaving 7 bases between. Germline V gene lookup returns CDR1 SEHNR and CDR2 FQNEAQ (reference sequence). CDR3 protein: CASSLGGFSPLHF. CDR3 coding DNA: TGTGCCAGCAGCTTAGGCGGGTTTTCACCCCTCCACTTT. Full variable domain (rest looked up from reference TRBV7-9 and TRBJ1-6): DTGVSQNPRHKITKRGQNVTFRCDPISEHNRLYWYRQTLGQGPEFLTYFQNEAQLEKSRLLSDRFSAERPKGSFSTLEIQRTEQGDSAMYLCASSLGGFSPLHFGNGTRLTVT.

This chain joins TRBV4-1 and TRBJ1-2, with 9 bases lining up with TRBD1. V shed 1 base and J 8 bases; nucleotides not matched to a gene: 8. This CDR3 is built from 15 residues. Germline values: CDR1 MGHRA, CDR2 YSYEKL. CDR3 coding DNA: TGCGCCAGCAGCCAAGCTCGGGGACAGGGTTACGGCTACACCTTC. Its translation: CASSQARGQGYGYTF.

This clone was detected a few times. The chain carries TRBV19 and TRBJ1-3; D is uncertain. Germline CDR1 LNHDA, CDR2 SQIVND (reference sequence). The V end lost 7 bases, the J end lost 2 bases, and 12 bases lay between the germline ends. The CDR3 has 14 residues. CDR3 protein: CASTRAQAGNTIYF. Written as DNA, the CDR3 is TGTGCCAGTACCCGAGCCCAGGCTGGAAACACCATATATTTT.

The V gene is TRBV7-8, the J gene TRBJ2-6; no reliable D call. The CDR3 covers 16 residues. CDR1 is SGHVS, CDR2 FQNEAQ, per germline. V was pared by 1 base and J by 0 bases, with 7 bases between. The CDR3 DNA is TGTGCCAGCAGCTTAGTCCAGGCCTCTGGGGCCAACGTCCTGACTTTC. Its protein product is CASSLVQASGANVLTF.

This clone occurred once. The rearrangement joins TRBV5-6 to TRBJ1-2; 11 bases align to TRBD1. This CDR3 is built from 17 residues. Germline lookup yields CDR1 SGHDT and CDR2 YYEEEE. After removal of 2 bases from V and 3 bases from J, the junction contained 9 bases not matched to a gene. The CDR3 loop reads CASSLGQGARSHYGYTF. DNA of the CDR3: TGTGCCAGCAGCTTAGGACAGGGGGCCCGAAGCCACTATGGCTACACCTTC. Drawing the rest from reference TRBV5-6 and TRBJ1-2, the complete variable domain is DAGVTQSPTHLIKTRGQQVTLRCSPKSGHDTVSWYQQALGQGPQFIFQYYEEEERQRGNFPDRFSGHQFPNYSSELNVNALLLGDSALYLCASSLGQGARSHYGYTFGSGTRLTVV.

The table lists this clone with a few counts. The chain joins TRBV29-1 to TRBJ1-1; D gene uncertain. This CDR3 spans 12 amino acids. Per the germline V gene, CDR1 is SQVTM and CDR2 is ANQGSEA. Trimming left V 7 bases short and J 0 bases short, with 9 bases between. CDR3: CSAAGLNTEAFF. The CDR3, as DNA: TGCAGCGCCGCAGGATTGAACACTGAAGCTTTCTTT. The full variable domain, rest sourced from reference TRBV29-1 and TRBJ1-1, is SAVISQKPSRDICQRGTSLTIQCQVDSQVTMMFWYRQQPGQSLTLIATANQGSEATYESGFVIDKFPISRPNLTFSTLTVSNMSPEDSSIYLCSAAGLNTEAFFGQGTRLTVV.